These T cell receptor beta chains were read from a single sample in a study of T cell changes during pregnancy in multiple sclerosis. The method was immunoSEQ multiplex PCR; TCRdb's version includes in-frame clones alone and lacks a portion of them. Of more than 10,000 clones listed, approximately 80% were seen once; the top ten hold 11%. Here the sequenced sample was CD8+ T cells from peripheral blood mononuclear cells, taken after pregnancy. These receptors were obtained from a female donor in good health, enrolled as a control in a pregnancy study. Both conserved end residues are part of each CDR3. D genes are given only for firm matches. Size is omitted from some rows. Given values are once, few, many or a class for expanded clones.

CDR3 DNA	CDR3 protein	D gene	V gene	clone size	J gene	CDR3 length
TGTGCCAGCAGTGAAGGCGGGGGGTCCACAGATACGCAGTATTTT	CASSEGGGSTDTQYF	TRBD2	TRBV6-4	few	TRBJ2-3	15
TGTGCCAGTAGTATGCGCAGGGAATCTGGAAACACCATATATTTT	CASSMRRESGNTIYF	.	TRBV19	.	TRBJ1-3	15
TGTGCCAGCACCCTGGGAGGGGTATACAATGAGCAGTTCTTC	CASTLGGVYNEQFF	TRBD2	TRBV7-8	.	TRBJ2-1	14
TGTGCCAGCAGTTACGTTGCGGGGGGATTGGACAATGAGCAGTTCTTC	CASSYVAGGLDNEQFF	TRBD2	TRBV6-5	.	TRBJ2-1	16
TGTGCCAGCAGTGTAGGTAGCGGGGGATCAGATACGCAGTATTTT	CASSVGSGGSDTQYF	TRBD2	TRBV6-4	.	TRBJ2-3	15
TGTGCCAGCAGCTCCGGGACTAGCCCTACAGATACGCAGTATTTT	CASSSGTSPTDTQYF	TRBD2	TRBV7-8	.	TRBJ2-3	15
TGTGCCAGTAGTATGAGTAATATCGGGGGGGCGGCCTACAATGAGCAGTTCTTC	CASSMSNIGGAAYNEQFF	TRBD2	TRBV19	.	TRBJ2-1	18
TGTGCCACCGAAAAGGGAACTAGTCCCGGCAATGAGCAGTTCTTC	CATEKGTSPGNEQFF	.	TRBV15	.	TRBJ2-1	15
TGTGCCAGCAGCTTACAGGGGATAGCCTACGAGCAGTACTTC	CASSLQGIAYEQYF	TRBD1	TRBV5-6	once	TRBJ2-7	14
TGTGCCAGCAGCCCCCTTTCGGGCGGGGATAGCACAGATACGCAGTATTTT	CASSPLSGGDSTDTQYF	.	TRBV16	few	TRBJ2-3	17
TGTGCCAGCAGTGACTCGGGTTCGTCTAGCGGGGGGGCTGAGCAGTTCTTC	CASSDSGSSSGGAEQFF	TRBD2	TRBV6-4	few	TRBJ2-1	17
TGTGCCAGCAGCCAGGGCGGACAGCTGTACGAGCAGTACTTC	CASSQGGQLYEQYF	.	TRBV6-1	once	TRBJ2-7	14
TGCGCCAGCAGCCTGGCGTGGACGAGGGATTCAGCTAACTATGGCTACACCTTC	CASSLAWTRDSANYGYTF	.	TRBV4-1	.	TRBJ1-2	18
TGTGCCAGCAGTTTACGGCAGGGGGCCTATTACGAGCAGTACTTC	CASSLRQGAYYEQYF	TRBD1	TRBV28	.	TRBJ2-7	15
TGTGCCAGCATGACTAGCCCAGATACGCAGTATTTT	CASMTSPDTQYF	TRBD2	TRBV2	.	TRBJ2-3	12
TGTGCCACTAGGGACAGGGGGGACCGCAGAACCGGGGAGCTGTTTTTT	CATRDRGDRRTGELFF	TRBD1	TRBV6-4	.	TRBJ2-2	16
TGTGCCAGCAGAGACCGACAGGGAAAAACTGAAGCTTTCTTT	CASRDRQGKTEAFF	TRBD1	TRBV28	medium-sized	TRBJ1-1	14
TGTGCCAGCAGCAGCACAGTGCAGACGCAGTATTTT	CASSSTVQTQYF	.	TRBV7-9	.	TRBJ2-3	12
TGTGCCTGGAGTGCCGGGACAGGGAATCAGCCCCAGCATTTT	CAWSAGTGNQPQHF	TRBD1	TRBV30	.	TRBJ1-5	14
TGTGCCTGCCAGAAGGGGGCTGGTGGCTACACCTTC	CACQKGAGGYTF	TRBD1	TRBV30	.	TRBJ1-2	12
TGTGCCAGCAGCCCCCCCGGGGTTTCCACAGATACGCAGTATTTT	CASSPPGVSTDTQYF	.	TRBV7-9	.	TRBJ2-3	15
TGTGCCAGCAGCTACCACAGGGATCCGGGTATGAACACTGAAGCTTTCTTT	CASSYHRDPGMNTEAFF	.	TRBV5-6	once	TRBJ1-1	17
TGTGCCAGCAGTGGAGGGGTTTACGAGCAGTACTTC	CASSGGVYEQYF	.	TRBV6-6	.	TRBJ2-7	12
TGTGCCAGCAGCAAAAGCGGGAGCGAAACTACCTACAATGAGCAGTTCTTC	CASSKSGSETTYNEQFF	TRBD2	TRBV9	.	TRBJ2-1	17
TGTGCCAGCAGCTCCCTTATTAACACTGAAGCTTTCTTT	CASSSLINTEAFF	.	TRBV5-4	.	TRBJ1-1	13
TGTGCCAGCAGCTCGTCCCCGGGACAGCTATGGGGCTACACCTTC	CASSSSPGQLWGYTF	TRBD1	TRBV5-6	.	TRBJ1-2	15
TGTGCCAGCAGCTACGGGACAAGTCGGGGGGATGAGCAGTTCTTC	CASSYGTSRGDEQFF	.	TRBV7-9	.	TRBJ2-1	15
TGTGCCAGCAGTTTACCCTGGACAGGGGGAGGTCAGCCCCAGCATTTT	CASSLPWTGGGQPQHF	TRBD1	TRBV27	.	TRBJ1-5	16
TGTGCCAGCAGCTTAGGGAGTACATACGAGCAGTACTTC	CASSLGSTYEQYF	.	TRBV11-2	.	TRBJ2-7	13
TGTGCCTGGGGGATACAGGGGGCAGGGAACTATGGCTACACCTTC	CAWGIQGAGNYGYTF	TRBD1	TRBV30	.	TRBJ1-2	15
TGTGCCACCAGCAGAGATAGTGGGGCAGACACTGAAGCTTTCTTT	CATSRDSGADTEAFF	.	TRBV15	.	TRBJ1-1	15
TGTGCCAGCAGTTACGACAGGGGGCTCTACGAGCAGTACTTC	CASSYDRGLYEQYF	TRBD1	TRBV2	.	TRBJ2-7	14
TGTGCCAGCAGTTACACTAGCGGAAGATACGAGCAGTACTTC	CASSYTSGRYEQYF	TRBD2	TRBV6-5	.	TRBJ2-7	14
TGTGCCAGCAGCTTAGACAAAGAGACTAGCAGATACAATGAGCAGTTCTTC	CASSLDKETSRYNEQFF	TRBD2	TRBV7-9	.	TRBJ2-1	17
TGCGCCAGCAGCCAAGACAGGGCGACCGGGGAGCTGTTTTTT	CASSQDRATGELFF	.	TRBV4-3	.	TRBJ2-2	14
TGTGCCAGTAGTGCGGGAGGGTCGGACGAGCAGTACTTC	CASSAGGSDEQYF	TRBD2	TRBV19	once	TRBJ2-7	13
TGTGCCAGCAGTTCTCCACTAGCGGGAGAGGAGCAGTTCTTC	CASSSPLAGEEQFF	TRBD2	TRBV28	.	TRBJ2-1	14
TGTGCCAGCAGCTTGCTTCTGACTAACACCGGGGAGCTGTTTTTT	CASSLLLTNTGELFF	.	TRBV5-4	.	TRBJ2-2	15
TGCGCCAGCAGTGAGACGCGACAGGTTTGGGATGAGCAGTTCTTC	CASSETRQVWDEQFF	.	TRBV10-2	.	TRBJ2-1	15
TGTGCCAGCAGTTTAACGTTGGCAAGTCGAGGTGAAGCTTTCTTT	CASSLTLASRGEAFF	.	TRBV28	.	TRBJ1-1	15
TGTGCCAGCAGTTCTCCCTCAGGCACAGATACGCAGTATTTT	CASSSPSGTDTQYF	.	TRBV27	.	TRBJ2-3	14
TGTGCCAGCAGCCCAGTTAATAATTCACCCCTCCACTTT	CASSPVNNSPLHF	.	TRBV16	.	TRBJ1-6	13